This passage covers 30 T cell receptor beta chains from one sample sequenced in a study of cytomegalovirus exposure and HLA in healthy donors. Sequencing was performed with immunoSEQ multiplex PCR; in TCRdb, only in-frame clones are kept and a portion is missing. This sample carries about 200,000 clones, around 90% of them seen once, and the ten largest clones take around 3%. Sequenced sample: PBMCs. The receptors were gathered from a woman between 18 and 30 years old in good health and CMV-seronegative.

The V call is TRBV6-1, the J call TRBJ2-7; 9 bases align to TRBD2. The CDR3 sequence is 16 residues long. After removal of 2 bases from V and 3 bases from J, the junction contained 8 bases not matched to a gene. Germline V CDR1 and CDR2: MNHNS, SASEGT. The CDR3 DNA reads as TGTGCCAGCAGTGAATTCGGCGGGAGGGTGTTCTACGAGCAGTACTTC. This translates into CASSEFGGRVFYEQYF.

The V call is TRBV7-8, the J call TRBJ2-1, with 7 bases identical to TRBD1. Trimming at V came to 2 bases and at J to 15 bases, leaving 10 bases not matched to a gene. The germline gives CDR1 SGHVS, CDR2 FQNEAQ. CDR3 length: 13 residues. The CDR3 region is CASSLQGVIRPFF. In nucleotides, the CDR3 is TGTGCCAGCAGCTTACAGGGGGTAATTCGGCCGTTCTTC.

Only a few counts were recorded for this clone. The J gene is TRBJ2-7, the V gene TRBV13; 7 positions agree with TRBD2. This CDR3 is built from 13 residues. V gave up 5 bases and J gave up 7 bases; unmatched junction bases: 8. Germline V gene sequence: CDR1 PRHDT, CDR2 FYEKMQ (reference sequence). CDR3 protein: CASSPTVGREQYF. The CDR3, as DNA: TGTGCCAGCAGCCCTACGGTCGGGAGGGAGCAGTACTTC. Supplemented by reference TRBV13 and TRBJ2-7, the full variable domain reads AAGVIQSPRHLIKEKRETATLKCYPIPRHDTVYWYQQGPGQDPQFLISFYEKMQSDKGSIPDRFSAQQFSDYHSELNMSSLELGDSALYFCASSPTVGREQYFGPGTRLTVT.

This clone was detected only once. The chain combines TRBV18 with TRBJ2-5; unclear D gene. Per germline, CDR1 KGHSH and CDR2 LQKENI. V was shortened by 0 bases and J by 5 bases, with 7 bases between the two germline ends. This CDR3 is 13 amino acids long. Here the CDR3 DNA reads TGTGCCAGCTCACCACCGGCTTTCGAGACCCAGTACTTC. It is translated as CASSPPAFETQYF.

The rearrangement joins TRBV6-1 to TRBJ2-2; the match to TRBD1 covers 8 bases. The V gene end was trimmed by 8 bases and the J gene end by 0 bases; junction bases not matched to a gene: 5. The germline CDR1 and CDR2 sequences are MNHNS and SASEGT. This CDR3 comprises 15 residues. Written as DNA, the CDR3 is TGTGCCAGCCTCGGACAGGGCCCGAACACCGGGGAGCTGTTTTTT. Translating gives CASLGQGPNTGELFF.

The chain combines TRBV27 with TRBJ2-7; 8 bases match TRBD1. This CDR3 has 14 residues. The junction had 6 bases not matched to a gene; V was cut back by 6 bases and J by 2 bases. Germline V gives CDR1 MNHEY, CDR2 SMNVEV (reference sequence). The CDR3 sequence: CASSFTGQAYEQYF. The CDR3 DNA is TGTGCCAGCAGCTTCACGGGACAGGCCTACGAGCAGTACTTC.

The V and J genes are TRBV28 and TRBJ2-1; D is unclear. This CDR3 is 15 amino acids long. The ends were cut back, 6 bases at V and 0 bases at J, with 12 bases in the middle. Germline assignment: CDR1 MDHEN and CDR2 SYDVKM. The CDR3 here is CASSPWASSYNEQFF. The DNA for the CDR3 is TGTGCCAGCAGCCCCTGGGCGAGCTCCTACAATGAGCAGTTCTTC.

The chain carries TRBV2 and TRBJ2-7, with 7 nucleotides matching TRBD2. Germline lookup yields CDR1 SNHLY and CDR2 FYNNEI. The CDR3 contains 15 residues. J lost 3 bases, V lost 0 bases, and 5 bases had no gene match. The CDR3 here is CASSEAIREVYEQYF. The CDR3 DNA is TGTGCCAGCAGTGAAGCAATCCGGGAGGTCTACGAGCAGTACTTC.

The rearrangement joins TRBV28 to TRBJ1-2, with D possibly matching TRBD1 (5 bases). V was cut by 1 base and J by 4 bases, with 13 bases left in between. From germline, CDR1 is MDHEN and CDR2 SYDVKM. This CDR3 is 15 amino acids long. CDR3 region: CASSLSTGHGYGYTF. The CDR3 DNA follows: TGTGCCAGCAGTTTATCCACCGGACACGGCTATGGCTACACCTTC.

This chain uses TRBV6-4 with TRBJ2-2; D remains ambiguous. From germline, CDR1 is MRHNA and CDR2 SNTAGT. Trimming cost V 6 bases and J 5 bases, with 22 bases left between them. The CDR3 runs to 17 residues. Here the CDR3 reads CASSEPNVTPGTGELFF. DNA for the CDR3: TGTGCCAGCAGCGAACCAAACGTTACCCCGGGTACCGGGGAGCTGTTTTTT.

This rearrangement joins TRBV4-1 to TRBJ2-7; the D gene is possibly TRBD1 (6 bases). The V end was cut by 1 base, the J end by 3 bases, with 19 bases between. The germline V gene has CDR1 MGHRA and CDR2 YSYEKL. The CDR3 runs 17 residues. CDR3 loop: CASSQGSTGTFDYEQYF. In DNA, the CDR3 is TGCGCCAGCAGCCAAGGGTCTACGGGGACATTCGACTACGAGCAGTACTTC.

The rearrangement uses TRBV15 and TRBJ1-4; 7 bases are shared with TRBD1. V trimming: 0 bases; J trimming: 8 bases; junction bases outside the gene matches: 18. This CDR3 comprises 19 residues. Germline values: CDR1 LNHNV, CDR2 YYDKDF (reference sequence). The CDR3 nucleotides read TGTGCCACCAGCAGAGATCAATCCTTAACAGGGGTAGTCAGAGAAAAACTGTTTTTT. Protein product: CATSRDQSLTGVVREKLFF.

The CDR3 spells CASTPGVGYGYTF. The CDR3, as DNA: TGTGCCAGCACGCCGGGGGTGGGCTATGGCTACACCTTC. The rearrangement uses TRBV27 and TRBJ1-2; maybe TRBD1 (5 bases). Germline V gene lookup returns CDR1 MNHEY and CDR2 SMNVEV (reference sequence). CDR3 length: 13 amino acids. Trimming cost V 7 bases and J 4 bases, with 13 bases left between them.

The rearrangement links TRBV15 to TRBJ2-7; 7 nucleotides align to TRBD1. J was trimmed by 9 bases and V by 9 bases; bases with no gene match: 14. There are 13 residues in the CDR3. Germline CDR1 is LNHNV and CDR2 is YYDKDF (reference sequence). The CDR3 DNA follows: TGTGCCACGGGATCCGGTTTCGCAGGGGGGCAGTACTTC. As protein: CATGSGFAGGQYF.

The chain carries TRBV29-1 and TRBJ1-1, with a tentative D call TRBD1 (5 bases). Trimming cost V 6 bases and J 3 bases, with 14 bases left between them. This CDR3 has 13 amino acids. Germline assignment: CDR1 SQVTM and CDR2 ANQGSEA. This CDR3 reads CSVRGGGDTEAFF. CDR3 coding DNA: TGCAGCGTGCGGGGGGGTGGGGACACTGAAGCTTTCTTT.

J is TRBJ2-3 and V is TRBV29-1, with D tentatively TRBD2 (7 bases). This CDR3 has 12 residues. The germline V gene encodes CDR1 SQVTM and CDR2 ANQGSEA. The CDR3 DNA reads as TGCAGTTCCAGGGGAGGGACAGATACGCAGTATTTT. Translating gives CSSRGGTDTQYF.

The V gene is TRBV27, the J gene TRBJ2-5; 12 bases agree with TRBD2. With V trimmed by 5 bases and J by 4 bases, 8 bases remained unmatched. Germline assignment: CDR1 MNHEY and CDR2 SMNVEV (reference sequence). The CDR3 loop spans 16 amino acids. For the CDR3, the DNA is TGTGCCAGCAGTACCGATTCTAGCGGGAGGGCAGAGACCCAGTACTTC. It codes for CASSTDSSGRAETQYF.

Here the CDR3 DNA reads TGTGCCAGCAGCACCCTTTTCGGGACAGGGGTCGAGCAGTACTTC. This sequence encodes CASSTLFGTGVEQYF. The rearrangement joins TRBV5-4 to TRBJ2-7; the match to TRBD1 covers 10 bases. Germline lookup yields CDR1 SGHNT and CDR2 YYREEE (reference sequence). The V segment lost 4 bases and the J segment 6 bases; nucleotides outside the gene matches: 10. The CDR3 covers 15 residues.

The rearrangement links TRBV18 to TRBJ2-4; TRBD2 might be the D (5 bases). The germline V gene has CDR1 KGHSH and CDR2 LQKENI. The CDR3 totals 16 residues. V shed 3 bases and J shed 1 base, with 13 bases lying between them. CDR3 residues: CASSPRASTAKNIQYF. CDR3 bases: TGTGCCAGCTCACCTCGGGCTAGCACCGCCAAAAACATTCAGTACTTC.

V is TRBV4-1 and J is TRBJ2-7; 8 nucleotides agree with TRBD2. In germline, CDR1 is MGHRA, CDR2 YSYEKL. V dropped 2 bases and J dropped 0; count of bases not matched to a gene: 3. The length of the CDR3 is 15 residues. DNA for the CDR3: TGCGCCAGCAGCCAAAAGACTAGCGACTCCTACGAGCAGTACTTC. It encodes CASSQKTSDSYEQYF.

This clone has ten or more counts. The V call is TRBV30, the J call TRBJ2-1; 8 bases are a match to TRBD1. Trimming took 0 bases from V and 3 from J; bases not matched to a gene: 4. Germline V gene data show CDR1 as GTSNPN and CDR2 as SVGIG (reference sequence). The CDR3 has 15 residues. The CDR3 protein is CAWSVLGQDYNEQFF. CDR3 in DNA: TGTGCCTGGAGTGTACTGGGACAGGACTACAATGAGCAGTTCTTC.

The chain recombines TRBV28 with TRBJ1-2; 11 positions agree with TRBD1. The germline V gene encodes CDR1 MDHEN and CDR2 SYDVKM. After removal of 3 bases from V and 6 bases from J, the junction contained 6 bases not matched to a gene. The CDR3 length is 15 residues. CDR3: CASSFSGQGAHGYTF. For the CDR3, the DNA is TGTGCCAGCAGTTTTAGCGGACAGGGGGCGCATGGCTACACCTTC.

The chain couples TRBV10-1 to TRBJ2-3; the match to TRBD2 covers 8 bases. Germline CDR1 is WNHNN and CDR2 is SYGVQD (reference sequence). The J segment lost 2 bases and the V segment lost 6 bases, leaving 10 bases of the junction unmatched. The CDR3 length is 16 residues. DNA for the CDR3: TGCGCCAGCAGCCCCCGTGGGCGGGAGGTCACAGATACGCAGTATTTT. Translation: CASSPRGREVTDTQYF.

The V gene is TRBV4-1, the J gene TRBJ1-3, with 10 nucleotides matching TRBD1. This CDR3 comprises 18 residues. V lost 6 bases, J lost 2 bases, and 13 bases stayed unmatched. CDR1 is MGHRA and CDR2 is YSYEKL in the germline V gene. DNA for the CDR3: TGCGCCAGCAGTTACGTCAGGGGACAGGGGTCTCCTGGAAACACCATATATTTT. Its protein product is CASSYVRGQGSPGNTIYF.

The V and J genes are TRBV19 and TRBJ2-7; 8 bases map to TRBD1. The junction had 8 bases not matched to a gene; V was cut back by 5 bases and J by 2 bases. The CDR3 consists of 15 residues. Germline V gene data show CDR1 as LNHDA and CDR2 as SQIVND (reference sequence). The CDR3 region is CASSEGTGPTYEQYF. In DNA, the CDR3 is TGTGCCAGTAGTGAGGGGACAGGACCCACCTACGAGCAGTACTTC.

J is TRBJ1-2 and V is TRBV19; TRBD1 matches at 9 bases. This CDR3 spans 14 amino acids. Looked up from germline, CDR1 is LNHDA and CDR2 is SQIVND (reference sequence). Losses at the gene ends were 4 bases for V and 2 bases for J; bases not matched to a gene: 2. The DNA for the CDR3 is TGTGCCAGTAGTACGGGGACAGGGAACTATGGCTACACCTTC. This encodes CASSTGTGNYGYTF.

The chain carries TRBV5-1 and TRBJ2-7; 10 bases match TRBD2. J lost 3 bases, V lost 4 bases, and 7 bases had no gene match. Germline CDR1 and CDR2: SGHRS and YFSETQ. The CDR3 covers 15 residues. CDR3 residues: CASSPGTSAFYEQYF. The DNA for the CDR3 is TGCGCCAGCAGCCCCGGGACTAGCGCGTTCTACGAGCAGTACTTC.

The V gene is TRBV6-4, the J gene TRBJ2-7; D perhaps matches TRBD2 (5 bases). V shed 7 bases and J shed 0 bases, with 19 bases lying between them. Germline V gene data show CDR1 as MRHNA and CDR2 as SNTAGT. The CDR3 has 16 amino acids. The CDR3 loop is CASITRGPFVSYEQYF. The CDR3 DNA reads as TGTGCCAGCATCACTCGCGGGCCCTTCGTCTCCTACGAGCAGTACTTC.

The CDR3 coding sequence is TGTGCCAGCAGCTCAACCGCGGGAGGGATGGGAGAGACCCAGTACTTC. Amino acids: CASSSTAGGMGETQYF. The chain joins TRBV7-9 to TRBJ2-5, with TRBD2 identical over 9 bases. The CDR3 is made up of 16 amino acids. Germline V gives CDR1 SEHNR, CDR2 FQNEAQ (reference sequence). The junction had 10 bases not matched to a gene; V was cut back by 4 bases and J by 4 bases.

The genes are TRBV28 and TRBJ2-1, with TRBD2 matching 11 bases. V trimming: 5 bases; J trimming: 1 base; junction bases outside the gene matches: 10. Germline assignment: CDR1 MDHEN and CDR2 SYDVKM. CDR3 length: 18 residues. CDR3 sequence (DNA): TGTGCCAGCAGTCCGGGTCCTAGCGGGAGGAGGTCCTACAATGAGCAGTTCTTC. This gives the protein CASSPGPSGRRSYNEQFF. Combining the CDR3 with reference TRBV28 and TRBJ2-1 gives the whole variable domain DVKVTQSSRYLVKRTGEKVFLECVQDMDHENMFWYRQDPGLGLRLIYFSYDVKMKEKGDIPEGYSVSREKKERFSLILESASTNQTSMYLCASSPGPSGRRSYNEQFFGPGTRLTVL.